This T cell receptor (beta chain) came from a study of cytomegalovirus exposure and HLA in healthy donors. Study-wide points: Immune exposure data for these donors was limited to CMV serostatus. In a later analysis, across HLA loci, associated TCR counts were highest for DRB1, lowest for HLA-C.

PCR was performed using 60 Vbeta and 13 Jbeta primers. Original analysis: An analysis performed later counted 75 million to 80 million unique TCR beta chains (approximately 10 million of them shared). The protocol was immunoSEQ multiplex PCR, while the TCRdb copy is restricted to in-frame clones and leaves out a portion. The V and J calls and clone size were taken over from that table, and D and trimming were inferred from the DNA. The sample contains about 140,000 clones, around 80% of which appear only once. The ends lost 1 base at V and 4 bases at J; junction bases unmatched: 4. This CDR3 spans 15 amino acids. Per the germline V gene, CDR1 is SGHNT and CDR2 is YYREEE (reference sequence). Of note for this clone: Antigen specificity is unknown.

The chain carries TRBV5-4 and TRBJ2-1; the match to TRBD2 covers 8 bases. The clonotype originates from a woman between 40 and 50 years old in good health and CMV-seronegative. The material sequenced was PBMCs. CDR3 residues: CASSLSLAGYNEQFF. The DNA of the CDR3 is TGTGCCAGCAGCTTGAGCCTAGCGGGTTACAATGAGCAGTTCTTC.